A selection of T cell receptor beta chains follows, all from one sample in a study of blood T cell repertoires in COVID-19. Measured with immunoSEQ multiplex PCR; TCRdb has only the in-frame clones, and not every one. The table lists 350,000 to 450,000 clones, 80% to 85% of them singletons, with 5% to 5.5% in the top ten. The sample consisted of PBMCs or T cells enriched from blood (not recorded which). Receptors were obtained from a woman in her forties or fifties who had recovered from COVID-19. CDR3s include the opening cysteine and the closing phenylalanine or tryptophan. A D gene is named only where the DNA matches it firmly. Not all rows give a size; the values are once, few, many and, for expanded clones, a class.

CDR3 protein | CDR3 DNA | J gene | clone size | D gene | V gene
CASSLIGGREYEQYF | TGTGCCAGCAGTTTAATCGGGGGGCGCGAATACGAGCAGTACTTC | TRBJ2-7 | few | . | TRBV27
CASSAAGTEAFF | TGTGCCAGTAGTGCAGCGGGCACTGAAGCTTTCTTT | TRBJ1-1 | once | . | TRBV19
CSASTGERAGANVLTF | TGCAGCGCCTCGACAGGGGAGAGAGCTGGGGCCAACGTCCTGACTTTC | TRBJ2-6 | . | TRBD1 | TRBV29-1
CASSDRRGISYEQYF | TGTGCCAGCAGCGACAGGCGGGGGATTTCCTACGAGCAGTACTTC | TRBJ2-7 | . | . | TRBV7-2
CAITEGQINEKLFF | TGTGCCATCACAGAGGGACAGATTAATGAAAAACTGTTTTTT | TRBJ1-4 | . | TRBD1 | TRBV7-9
CASRRQGETGELFF | TGTGCCAGCAGAAGACAGGGCGAAACCGGGGAGCTGTTTTTT | TRBJ2-2 | . | TRBD1 | TRBV28
CASSPFQGTGYQPQHF | TGTGCCAGCTCACCCTTTCAGGGGACAGGGTATCAGCCCCAGCATTTT | TRBJ1-5 | . | TRBD1 | TRBV18
CASSFWPQAGETQYF | TGTGCCAGCAGCTTTTGGCCTCAGGCAGGGGAGACCCAGTACTTC | TRBJ2-5 | . | . | TRBV7-2
CASSQGVTQIQPQHF | TGTGCCAGCTCACAAGGGGTGACCCAGATCCAGCCCCAGCATTTT | TRBJ1-5 | . | . | TRBV18
CASLSGGTEAFF | TGTGCCAGCCTTTCCGGGGGGACTGAAGCTTTCTTT | TRBJ1-1 | . | . | TRBV6-5
CASSGRQGAGGELFF | TGTGCCAGCAGCGGAAGACAGGGGGCGGGCGGGGAGCTGTTTTTT | TRBJ2-2 | . | TRBD1 | TRBV5-6
CASSWTGTSSYNSPLHF | TGTGCCAGCAGCTGGACAGGAACAAGCTCCTATAATTCACCCCTCCACTTT | TRBJ1-6 | . | TRBD1 | TRBV7-2
CSVAILGVMNTEAFF | TGCAGCGTTGCCATTCTCGGGGTCATGAACACTGAAGCTTTCTTT | TRBJ1-1 | . | . | TRBV29-1
CATKLAGGLETQYF | TGTGCTACCAAACTAGCGGGAGGTCTGGAGACCCAGTACTTC | TRBJ2-5 | . | TRBD2 | TRBV12-5
CASIPGGGGNTEAFF | TGTGCCAGCATCCCAGGGGGCGGGGGGAACACTGAAGCTTTCTTT | TRBJ1-1 | . | TRBD1 | TRBV3-1/TRBV3-2
CASRMSGGYEQYF | TGTGCCAGCAGAATGTCAGGGGGCTACGAGCAGTACTTC | TRBJ2-7 | . | TRBD1 | TRBV27
CASTNIANTEAFF | TGTGCCAGCACCAACATAGCGAACACTGAAGCTTTCTTT | TRBJ1-1 | . | . | TRBV7-9
CASSQGQGGEKLFF | TGCGCCAGCAGCCAGGGACAGGGTGGCGAAAAACTGTTTTTT | TRBJ1-4 | . | TRBD1 | TRBV4-3
CASSTGTANYGYTF | TGTGCCAGTAGTACCGGGACAGCTAACTATGGCTACACCTTC | TRBJ1-2 | few | TRBD1 | TRBV19
CASSSTGVEGETQYF | TGTGCCAGCAGCTCTACTGGGGTGGAGGGTGAGACCCAGTACTTC | TRBJ2-5 | . | . | TRBV7-3
CAISLAEGGYTF | TGTGCCATCAGCTTAGCAGAGGGTGGCTACACCTTC | TRBJ1-2 | . | . | TRBV10-3
CASSPGLAGENTDTQYF | TGTGCCAGCAGCCCGGGACTAGCGGGGGAGAACACAGATACGCAGTATTTT | TRBJ2-3 | . | TRBD2 | TRBV5-8
CASIGTGTSVPEQFF | TGTGCCAGCATCGGGACCGGGACTAGCGTGCCCGAGCAGTTCTTC | TRBJ2-1 | . | TRBD2 | TRBV6-6
CASSQQGANYEQYF | TGTGCCAGCAGCCAACAGGGGGCGAACTACGAGCAGTACTTC | TRBJ2-7 | many | TRBD1 | TRBV6-2/TRBV6-3
CASSLARGSTGELFF | TGTGCCAGCAGCTTAGCGCGGGGAAGCACCGGGGAGCTGTTTTTT | TRBJ2-2 | . | . | TRBV7-9
CASTPLGSSGNTIYF | TGCGCCAGCACCCCCCTGGGCAGCTCTGGAAACACCATATATTTT | TRBJ1-3 | . | . | TRBV5-1
CASSPQINYGYTF | TGTGCCAGCAGCCCACAAATTAACTATGGCTACACCTTC | TRBJ1-2 | . | . | TRBV12-3/TRBV12-4
CAWMGGGLSDGYTF | TGTGCCTGGATGGGGGGTGGTTTATCGGATGGCTACACCTTC | TRBJ1-2 | . | . | TRBV30
CASSSAGIANYGYTF | TGTGCCAGCAGTTCAGCAGGGATAGCTAACTATGGCTACACCTTC | TRBJ1-2 | . | . | TRBV28
CASSQSSGGGWTEAFF | TGTGCCAGCAGCCAATCGAGTGGGGGGGGCTGGACTGAAGCTTTCTTT | TRBJ1-1 | . | . | TRBV14
CASSSRQVSIRTEAFF | TGTGCCAGCAGCTCCCGACAGGTATCTATCCGCACTGAAGCTTTCTTT | TRBJ1-1 | . | . | TRBV5-8